Shown below are 7 T cell receptor beta chains from a single sample sequenced in a study of blood T cell repertoires in COVID-19. The repertoire was sequenced with immunoSEQ multiplex PCR; TCRdb's copy has only in-frame clones and lacks some. The top ten clones hold approximately 1.5% of a sample with 150,000 to 200,000 clones, about 83% of them seen once. The sequenced sample was peripheral blood. The source of these receptors is a human donor in a cohort sampled during active COVID-19.

J is TRBJ2-7 and V is TRBV24-1, with TRBD1 matching 7 bases. CDR3 length: 14 amino acids. V lost 4 bases to trimming and J lost 6 bases; unmatched junction nucleotides: 8. Germline values: CDR1 KGHDR, CDR2 SFDVKD. The DNA of the CDR3 is TGTGCCACCAGTGAAGGGTACAGGGGCACCGAGCAGTACTTC. It encodes CATSEGYRGTEQYF.

The CDR3 DNA reads TGCGCCAGCAGCCAAGAACTTTACAATGAGCAGTTCTTC. It specifies CASSQELYNEQFF. This rearrangement joins TRBV4-3 to TRBJ2-1; no clear D gene. CDR1 is LGHNA and CDR2 is YSLEER in the germline V gene. The CDR3 consists of 13 residues. Deletions cut 0 bases from V and 4 bases from J, with 4 bases between.

This clone has a handful of counts. This chain links TRBV5-4 with TRBJ1-6; possible D gene TRBD1, 6 bases. The CDR3 is made up of 14 amino acids. V gave up 3 bases and J gave up 5 bases, with 9 bases separating them. Germline CDR1 and CDR2: SGHNT and YYREEE (reference sequence). Here the CDR3 DNA reads TGTGCCAGCAGCTCTACAGGGAATAATTCACCCCTCCACTTT. It codes for CASSSTGNNSPLHF.

The gene calls are TRBV27 and TRBJ1-1, with 12 positions matching TRBD1. The CDR3 has 14 residues. Per germline, CDR1 MNHEY and CDR2 SMNVEV (reference sequence). After removal of 8 bases from V and 8 bases from J, the junction contained 9 bases not matched to a gene. CDR3 DNA sequence: TGTGCCAGCCGTATGGGACAGGGGGCTGGGGAAGCTTTCTTT. This encodes CASRMGQGAGEAFF.

The chain recombines TRBV5-8 with TRBJ2-3, with 10 bases identical to TRBD2. The CDR3 runs to 16 residues. J gave up 7 bases and V 2 bases, and 10 bases lay outside the gene matches. Germline V gene sequence: CDR1 SGHTS, CDR2 YDEGEE. CDR3 DNA sequence: TGTGCCAGCAGCTTAAGAACTAGCGGGGATCGGAATACGCAGTATTTT. Amino acid sequence: CASSLRTSGDRNTQYF. The variable domain in full, completed from reference TRBV5-8 and TRBJ2-3, reads EAGVTQSPTHLIKTRGQQATLRCSPISGHTSVYWYQQALGLGLQFLLWYDEGEERNRGNFPPRFSGRQFPNYSSELNVNALELEDSALYLCASSLRTSGDRNTQYFGPGTRLTVL.

The sample holds one count of this clone. The rearrangement links TRBV5-1 to TRBJ1-2; D gene ambiguous. Germline CDR1 SGHRS, CDR2 YFSETQ. CDR3 length: 14 amino acids. V lost 3 bases and J lost 1, with 10 bases in between. CDR3 nucleotides: TGCGCCAGCAGCTCGGCTGGGAGTAACTATGGCTACACCTTC. This translates into CASSSAGSNYGYTF.

The J gene is TRBJ1-4, the V gene TRBV6-1; 7 nucleotides line up with TRBD1. V shed 4 bases and J 3 bases; nucleotides not matched to a gene: 8. Germline V CDR1 and CDR2: MNHNS, SASEGT. The CDR3 sequence is 16 residues long. CDR3 nucleotide sequence: TGTGCCAGCAGTGGGATCCCGGGACAGCCTAATGAAAAACTGTTTTTT. This sequence encodes CASSGIPGQPNEKLFF.